This paragraph reports one T cell receptor beta chain. This CDR3 has 14 amino acids. V lost 2 bases and J 4 bases, leaving 11 bases between the germline ends. Germline CDR1 is MNHEY and CDR2 is SMNVEV (reference sequence). This specimen comes from a study of T-cell reconstitution after alpha-beta-depleted transplantation in children. Unique molecular identifiers were built into the TCRbeta library. TCRdb independently ran MiXCR on the PCR reads; one entry per CDR3 protein. The sample has around 530,000 distinct CDR3 sequences, about 30% seen once. This TCR was recovered from a human donor who donated a stem cell graft to a child with aplastic anemia. The input for sequencing was PBMCs from the stem cell graft donor, taken from the stem cell graft. This rearrangement joins TRBV27 to TRBJ1-2; TRBD1 might be the D (5 bases). DNA of the CDR3: TGTGCCAGCAGTTTAAAGGACACAAGCTATGGCTACACCTTC. This sequence encodes CASSLKDTSYGYTF.